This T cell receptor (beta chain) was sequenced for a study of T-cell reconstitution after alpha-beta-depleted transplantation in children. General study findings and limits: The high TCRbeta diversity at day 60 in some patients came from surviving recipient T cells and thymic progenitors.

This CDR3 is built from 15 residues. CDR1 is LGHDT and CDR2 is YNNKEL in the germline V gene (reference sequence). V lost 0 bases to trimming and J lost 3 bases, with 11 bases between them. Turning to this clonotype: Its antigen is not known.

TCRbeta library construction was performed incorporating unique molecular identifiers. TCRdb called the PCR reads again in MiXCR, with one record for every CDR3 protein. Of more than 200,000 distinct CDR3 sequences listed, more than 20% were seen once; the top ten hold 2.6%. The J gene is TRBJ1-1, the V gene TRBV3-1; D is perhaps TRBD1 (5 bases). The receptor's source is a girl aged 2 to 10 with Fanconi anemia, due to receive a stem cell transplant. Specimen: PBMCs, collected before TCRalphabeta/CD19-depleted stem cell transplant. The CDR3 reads CASSQDETADTEAFF. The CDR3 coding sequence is TGTGCCAGCAGCCAAGATGAGACAGCAGACACTGAAGCTTTCTTT.